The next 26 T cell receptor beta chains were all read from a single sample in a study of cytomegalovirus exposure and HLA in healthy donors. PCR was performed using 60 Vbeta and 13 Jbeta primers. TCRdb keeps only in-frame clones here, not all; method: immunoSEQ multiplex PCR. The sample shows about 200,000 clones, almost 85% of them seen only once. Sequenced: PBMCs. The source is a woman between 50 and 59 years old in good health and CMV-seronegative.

The CDR3 loop reads CASSRTVNTEAFF. The CDR3 nucleotides are TGTGCCAGCAGTCGGACAGTGAACACTGAAGCTTTCTTT. This chain connects TRBV28 to TRBJ1-1; maybe TRBD1 (6 bases). The V end was cut by 5 bases, the J end by 0 bases, with 7 bases between. Per the germline V gene, CDR1 is MDHEN and CDR2 is SYDVKM. The CDR3 has 13 amino acids.

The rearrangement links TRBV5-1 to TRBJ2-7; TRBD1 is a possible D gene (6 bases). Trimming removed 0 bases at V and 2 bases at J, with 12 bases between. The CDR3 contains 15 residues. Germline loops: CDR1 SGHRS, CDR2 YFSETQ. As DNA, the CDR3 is TGCGCCAGCAGCTTGGGGCCGGGACAACCCTACGAGCAGTACTTC. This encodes CASSLGPGQPYEQYF.

This chain's CDR3 is CAWSEGTSGNNEQFF. CDR3 sequence (DNA): TGTGCCTGGAGTGAAGGGACTAGCGGTAACAATGAGCAGTTCTTC. This chain connects TRBV30 to TRBJ2-1, with TRBD2 matching 11 bases. From germline, CDR1 is GTSNPN and CDR2 SVGIG (reference sequence). This CDR3 is 15 amino acids long. The V and J ends lost 1 base and 5 bases, in that order; junction bases with no gene match: 4. Using reference TRBV30 and TRBJ2-1 for the parts outside the CDR3, the full variable domain is SQTIHQWPATLVQPVGSPLSLECTVEGTSNPNLYWYRQAAGRGLQLLFYSVGIGQISSEVPQNLSASRPQDRQFILSSKKLLLSDSGFYLCAWSEGTSGNNEQFFGPGTRLTVL.

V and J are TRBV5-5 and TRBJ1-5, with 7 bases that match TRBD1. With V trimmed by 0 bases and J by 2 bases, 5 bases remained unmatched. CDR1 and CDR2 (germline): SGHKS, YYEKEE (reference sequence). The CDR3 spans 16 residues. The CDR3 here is CASSLGTGLGNQPQHF. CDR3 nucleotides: TGTGCCAGCAGCTTGGGGACAGGCTTAGGCAATCAGCCCCAGCATTTT.

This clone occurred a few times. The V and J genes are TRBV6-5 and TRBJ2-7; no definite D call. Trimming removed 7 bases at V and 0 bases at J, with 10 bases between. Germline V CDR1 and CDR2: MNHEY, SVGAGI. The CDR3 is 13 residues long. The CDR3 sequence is CASTRGRSYEQYF. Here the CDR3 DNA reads TGTGCCAGCACCCGAGGTCGCTCCTACGAGCAGTACTTC.

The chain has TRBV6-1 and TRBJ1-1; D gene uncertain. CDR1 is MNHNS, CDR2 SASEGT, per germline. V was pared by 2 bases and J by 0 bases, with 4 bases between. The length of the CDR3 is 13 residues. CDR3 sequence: CASSEHLNTEAFF. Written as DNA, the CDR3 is TGTGCCAGCAGTGAACACTTGAACACTGAAGCTTTCTTT.

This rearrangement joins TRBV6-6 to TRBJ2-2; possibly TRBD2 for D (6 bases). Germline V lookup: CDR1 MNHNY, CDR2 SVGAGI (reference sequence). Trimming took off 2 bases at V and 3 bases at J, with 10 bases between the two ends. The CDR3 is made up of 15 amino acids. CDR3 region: CASSYAGLYTGELFF. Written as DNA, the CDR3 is TGTGCCAGCAGTTACGCGGGACTTTACACCGGGGAGCTGTTTTTT.

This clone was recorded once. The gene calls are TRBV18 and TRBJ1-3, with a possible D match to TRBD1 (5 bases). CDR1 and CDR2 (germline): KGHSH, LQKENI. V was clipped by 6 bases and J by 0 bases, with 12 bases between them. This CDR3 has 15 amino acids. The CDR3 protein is CASSQDNTSGNTIYF. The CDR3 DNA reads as TGTGCCAGCTCCCAGGACAACACCTCTGGAAACACCATATATTTT.

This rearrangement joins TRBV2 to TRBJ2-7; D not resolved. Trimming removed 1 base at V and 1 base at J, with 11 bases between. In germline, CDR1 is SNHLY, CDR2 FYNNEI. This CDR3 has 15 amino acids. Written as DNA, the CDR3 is TGTGCCAGCAGTGAAGAGGTCAGGTCGTCCTACGAGCAGTACTTC. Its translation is CASSEEVRSSYEQYF.

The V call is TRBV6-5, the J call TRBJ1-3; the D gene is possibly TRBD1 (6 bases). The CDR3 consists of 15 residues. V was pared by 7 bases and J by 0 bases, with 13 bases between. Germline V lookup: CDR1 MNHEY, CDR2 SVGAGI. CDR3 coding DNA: TGTGCCAGCAAGCCGACAGGCCGCTCTGGAAACACCATATATTTT. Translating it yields CASKPTGRSGNTIYF.

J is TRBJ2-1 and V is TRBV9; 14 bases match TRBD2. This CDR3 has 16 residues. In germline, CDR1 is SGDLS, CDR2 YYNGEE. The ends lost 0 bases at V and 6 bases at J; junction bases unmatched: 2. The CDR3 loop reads CASSVVGLAGVNEQFF. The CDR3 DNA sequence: TGTGCCAGCAGCGTAGTGGGACTAGCGGGAGTCAATGAGCAGTTCTTC.

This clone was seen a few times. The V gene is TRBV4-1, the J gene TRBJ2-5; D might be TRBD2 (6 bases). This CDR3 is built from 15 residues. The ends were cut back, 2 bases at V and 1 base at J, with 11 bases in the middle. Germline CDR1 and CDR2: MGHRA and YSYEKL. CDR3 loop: CASSQSGLPQETQYF. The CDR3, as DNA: TGCGCCAGCAGCCAATCGGGACTCCCCCAAGAGACCCAGTACTTC.

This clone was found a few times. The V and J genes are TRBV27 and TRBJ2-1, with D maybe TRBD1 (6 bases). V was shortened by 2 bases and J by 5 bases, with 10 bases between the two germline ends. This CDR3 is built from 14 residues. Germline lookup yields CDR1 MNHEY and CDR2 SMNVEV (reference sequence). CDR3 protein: CASSLEDSNNEQFF. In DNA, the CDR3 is TGTGCCAGCAGTTTAGAGGACAGTAACAATGAGCAGTTCTTC.

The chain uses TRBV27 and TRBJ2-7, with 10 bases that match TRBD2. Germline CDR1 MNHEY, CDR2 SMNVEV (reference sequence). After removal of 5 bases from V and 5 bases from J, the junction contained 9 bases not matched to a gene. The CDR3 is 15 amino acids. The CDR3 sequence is CASSRGASGSNEQYF. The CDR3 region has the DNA TGTGCCAGCAGTAGAGGGGCTAGCGGGAGCAACGAGCAGTACTTC.

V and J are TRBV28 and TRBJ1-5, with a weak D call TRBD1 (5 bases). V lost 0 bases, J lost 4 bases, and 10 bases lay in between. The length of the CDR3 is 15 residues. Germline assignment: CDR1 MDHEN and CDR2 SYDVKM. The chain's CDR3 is CASSLWGRGNQPQHF. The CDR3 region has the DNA TGTGCCAGCAGTTTATGGGGACGGGGGAATCAGCCCCAGCATTTT. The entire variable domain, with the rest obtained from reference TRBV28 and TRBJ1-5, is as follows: DVKVTQSSRYLVKRTGEKVFLECVQDMDHENMFWYRQDPGLGLRLIYFSYDVKMKEKGDIPEGYSVSREKKERFSLILESASTNQTSMYLCASSLWGRGNQPQHFGDGTRLSIL.

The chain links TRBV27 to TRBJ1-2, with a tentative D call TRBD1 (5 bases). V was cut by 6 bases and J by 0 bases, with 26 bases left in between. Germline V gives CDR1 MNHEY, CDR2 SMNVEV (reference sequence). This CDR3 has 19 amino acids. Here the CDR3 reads CASRGRGATEFPPNYGYTF. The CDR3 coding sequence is TGTGCCAGCAGGGGGAGGGGAGCCACCGAGTTTCCCCCTAACTATGGCTACACCTTC.

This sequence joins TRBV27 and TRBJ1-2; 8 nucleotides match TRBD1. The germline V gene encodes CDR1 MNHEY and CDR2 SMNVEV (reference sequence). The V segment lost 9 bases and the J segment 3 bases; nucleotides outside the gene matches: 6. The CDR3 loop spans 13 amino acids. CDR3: CASKTGDDYGYTF. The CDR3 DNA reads TGTGCCAGTAAGACAGGGGATGACTATGGCTACACCTTC.

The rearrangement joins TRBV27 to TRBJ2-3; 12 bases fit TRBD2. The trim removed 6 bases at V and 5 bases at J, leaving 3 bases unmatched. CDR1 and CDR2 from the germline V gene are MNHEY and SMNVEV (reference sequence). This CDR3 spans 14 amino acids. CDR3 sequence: CASSLLAGGDTQYF. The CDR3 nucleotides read TGTGCCAGCAGCTTACTAGCGGGGGGAGATACGCAGTATTTT.

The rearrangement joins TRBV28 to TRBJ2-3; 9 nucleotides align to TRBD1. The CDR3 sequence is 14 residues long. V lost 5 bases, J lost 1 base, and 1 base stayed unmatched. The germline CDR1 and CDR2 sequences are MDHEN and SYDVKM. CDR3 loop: CASSRTGGTDTQYF. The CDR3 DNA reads TGTGCCAGCAGTAGGACAGGGGGCACAGATACGCAGTATTTT. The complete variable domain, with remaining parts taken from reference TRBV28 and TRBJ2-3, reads DVKVTQSSRYLVKRTGEKVFLECVQDMDHENMFWYRQDPGLGLRLIYFSYDVKMKEKGDIPEGYSVSREKKERFSLILESASTNQTSMYLCASSRTGGTDTQYFGPGTRLTVL.

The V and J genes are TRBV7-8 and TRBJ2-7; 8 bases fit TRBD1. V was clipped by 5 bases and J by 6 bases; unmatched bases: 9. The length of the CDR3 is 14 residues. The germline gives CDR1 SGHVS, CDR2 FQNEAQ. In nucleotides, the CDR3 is TGTGCCAGCAGCCGACAGGGGCCGACGGGCGAGCAGTACTTC. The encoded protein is CASSRQGPTGEQYF.

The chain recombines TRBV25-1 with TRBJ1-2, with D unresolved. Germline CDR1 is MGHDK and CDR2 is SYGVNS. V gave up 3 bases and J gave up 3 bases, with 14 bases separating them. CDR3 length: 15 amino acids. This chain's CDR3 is CASSDWTTRDYGYTF. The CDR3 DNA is TGTGCCAGCAGTGATTGGACTACGAGGGACTATGGCTACACCTTC.

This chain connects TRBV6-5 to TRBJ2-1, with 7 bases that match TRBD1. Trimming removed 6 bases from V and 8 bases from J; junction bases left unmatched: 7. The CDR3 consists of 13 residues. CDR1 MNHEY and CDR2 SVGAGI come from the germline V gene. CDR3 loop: CASRPTGVHEQFF. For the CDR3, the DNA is TGTGCCAGCAGACCCACAGGGGTGCATGAGCAGTTCTTC.

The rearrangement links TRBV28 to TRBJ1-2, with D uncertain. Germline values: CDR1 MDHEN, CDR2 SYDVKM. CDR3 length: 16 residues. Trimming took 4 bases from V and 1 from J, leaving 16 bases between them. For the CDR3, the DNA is TGTGCCAGCAGTTCCGGCGGCACTCAAAATAACTATGGCTACACCTTC. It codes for CASSSGGTQNNYGYTF.

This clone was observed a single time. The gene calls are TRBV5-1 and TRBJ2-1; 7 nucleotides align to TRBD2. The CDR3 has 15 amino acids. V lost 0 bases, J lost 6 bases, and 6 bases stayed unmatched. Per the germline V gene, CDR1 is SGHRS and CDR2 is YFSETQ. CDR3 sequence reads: CASSLGRGSTNEQFF. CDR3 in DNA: TGCGCCAGCAGCTTGGGGCGCGGGAGTACCAATGAGCAGTTCTTC.

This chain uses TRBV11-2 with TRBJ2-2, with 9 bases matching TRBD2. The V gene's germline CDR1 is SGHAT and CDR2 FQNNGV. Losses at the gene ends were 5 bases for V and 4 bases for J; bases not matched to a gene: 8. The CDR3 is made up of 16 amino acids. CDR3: CASSPQGLAGTGELFF. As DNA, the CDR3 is TGTGCCAGCAGCCCCCAGGGACTAGCCGGCACCGGGGAGCTGTTTTTT.

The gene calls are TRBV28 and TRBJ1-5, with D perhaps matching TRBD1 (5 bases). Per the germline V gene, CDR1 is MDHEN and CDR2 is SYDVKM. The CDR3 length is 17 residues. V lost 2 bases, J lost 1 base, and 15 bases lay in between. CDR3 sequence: CASSLPGGVGSNQPQHF. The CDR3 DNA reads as TGTGCCAGCAGTTTACCCGGGGGGGTTGGGAGCAATCAGCCCCAGCATTTT.